The 3 T cell receptor beta chains below were found in one sample sequenced in a study of cytomegalovirus exposure and HLA in healthy donors. PCR primers comprised 60 Vbeta and 13 Jbeta primers. Clones were sequenced by immunoSEQ multiplex PCR, and TCRdb holds only the in-frame ones, with some missing. The sample comprises about 190,000 clones, about 77% of which are singletons, and approximately 5% rests with the top ten. The sequenced sample consisted of PBMCs. The receptors come from a man aged 25-40 years in good health and CMV-seropositive.

The CDR3: CSVRTNHADTQYF. The CDR3 region has the DNA TGCAGCGTGAGGACTAACCACGCAGATACGCAGTATTTT. The chain links TRBV29-1 to TRBJ2-3; D is possibly TRBD2 (6 bases). Germline CDR1 reads SQVTM; CDR2 reads ANQGSEA. Deletions cut 6 bases from V and 4 bases from J, with 14 bases between. This CDR3 has 13 amino acids.

There are a few counts of this clone. The rearrangement uses TRBV5-4 and TRBJ1-3, with D possibly being TRBD1 (6 bases). The CDR3 consists of 14 residues. The V gene's germline CDR1 is SGHNT and CDR2 YYREEE (reference sequence). Trimming pared 4 bases from V and 3 bases from J, leaving 11 bases between. The CDR3 DNA is TGTGCCAGCAGCAAGGACAGCTATGGAAACACCATATATTTT. Translating it yields CASSKDSYGNTIYF.

This clone was found once. The chain employs TRBV7-2 and TRBJ1-6; D not resolved. With 5 bases removed from V and 9 bases from J, the gap between germline ends came to 26 bases. This CDR3 spans 18 amino acids. CDR1 SGHTA and CDR2 FQGNSA come from the germline V gene. The CDR3 spells CASSLPHSSGLSISPLHF. DNA for the CDR3: TGTGCCAGCAGCCTTCCCCATTCCTCGGGGTTAAGTATTTCACCCCTCCACTTT.